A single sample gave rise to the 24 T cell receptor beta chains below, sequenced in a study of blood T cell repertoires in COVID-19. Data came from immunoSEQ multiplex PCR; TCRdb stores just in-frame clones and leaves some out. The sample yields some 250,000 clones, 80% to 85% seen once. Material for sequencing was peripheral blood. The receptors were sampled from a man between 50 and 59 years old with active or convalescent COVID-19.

The CDR3 loop reads CASSLRSLSMNTEAFF. For the CDR3, the DNA is TGTGCCAGCAGTTTAAGGAGTCTTTCAATGAACACTGAAGCTTTCTTT. V and J are TRBV28 and TRBJ1-1; D is unresolved. There are 16 residues in the CDR3. V was pared by 2 bases and J by 0 bases, with 13 bases between. Germline V CDR1 and CDR2: MDHEN, SYDVKM.

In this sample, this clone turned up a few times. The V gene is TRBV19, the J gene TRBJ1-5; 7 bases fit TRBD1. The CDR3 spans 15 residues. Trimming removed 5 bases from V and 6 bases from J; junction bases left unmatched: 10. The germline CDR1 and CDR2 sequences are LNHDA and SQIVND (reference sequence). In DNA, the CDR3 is TGTGCCAGTAGTCCTCTGACAGGGCCGGGTCAGCCCCAGCATTTT. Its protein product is CASSPLTGPGQPQHF. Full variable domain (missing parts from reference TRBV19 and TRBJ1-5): DGGITQSPKYLFRKEGQNVTLSCEQNLNHDAMYWYRQDPGQGLRLIYYSQIVNDFQKGDIAEGYSVSREKKESFPLTVTSAQKNPTAFYLCASSPLTGPGQPQHFGDGTRLSIL.

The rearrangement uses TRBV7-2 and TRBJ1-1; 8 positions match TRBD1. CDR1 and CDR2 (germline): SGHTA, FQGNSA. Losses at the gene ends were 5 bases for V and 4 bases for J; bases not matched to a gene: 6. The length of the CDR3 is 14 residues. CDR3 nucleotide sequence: TGTGCCAGCAGCACAGGGGGGAGAGGCACTGAAGCTTTCTTT. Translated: CASSTGGRGTEAFF.

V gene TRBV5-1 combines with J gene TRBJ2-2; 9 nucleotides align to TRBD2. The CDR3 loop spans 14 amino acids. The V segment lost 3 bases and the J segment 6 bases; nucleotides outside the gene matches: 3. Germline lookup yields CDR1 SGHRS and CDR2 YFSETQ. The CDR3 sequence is CASSSSGGPGELFF. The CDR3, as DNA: TGCGCCAGCAGCTCAAGCGGGGGGCCCGGGGAGCTGTTTTTT.

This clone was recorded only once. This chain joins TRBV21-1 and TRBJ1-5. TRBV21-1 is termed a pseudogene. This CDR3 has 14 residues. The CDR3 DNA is TGTGCCAGCAGCCGGGAGAATAGCAATCAGCCCCAGCATTTT. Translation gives CASSRENSNQPQHF.

The CDR3 region has the DNA TGTGCCAGCGGGCGGCTAGGATCGGAGGACGATTTCGGCTACGAGCAGTACTTC. Its translation is CASGRLGSEDDFGYEQYF. J is TRBJ2-7 and V is TRBV5-8; tentative D call: TRBD2 (5 bases). Trimming shortened V by 7 bases and J by 3 bases, and 29 bases separated the two germline ends. The CDR3 runs to 18 residues. Per germline, CDR1 SGHTS and CDR2 YDEGEE.

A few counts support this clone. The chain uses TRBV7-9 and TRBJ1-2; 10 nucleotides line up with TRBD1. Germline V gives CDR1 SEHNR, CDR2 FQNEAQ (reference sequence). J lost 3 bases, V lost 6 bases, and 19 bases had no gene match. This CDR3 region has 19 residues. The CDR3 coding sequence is TGTGCCAGCAGGAAAGGAGGGGAGACAGGGGGCTCTCTGGACTATGGCTACACCTTC. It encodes CASRKGGETGGSLDYGYTF.

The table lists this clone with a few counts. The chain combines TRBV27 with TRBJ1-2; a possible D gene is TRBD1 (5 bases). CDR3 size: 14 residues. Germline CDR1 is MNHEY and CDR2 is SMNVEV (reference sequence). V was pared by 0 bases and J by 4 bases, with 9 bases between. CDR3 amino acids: CASSLSTGVYGYTF. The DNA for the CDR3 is TGTGCCAGCAGTTTATCCACAGGAGTCTATGGCTACACCTTC.

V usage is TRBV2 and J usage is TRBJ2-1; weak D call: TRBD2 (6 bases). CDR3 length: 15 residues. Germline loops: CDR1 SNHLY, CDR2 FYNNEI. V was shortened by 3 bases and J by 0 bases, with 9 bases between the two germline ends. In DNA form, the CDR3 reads TGTGCCAGCAGTGATGGGGGGAGCTCCTACAATGAGCAGTTCTTC. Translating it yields CASSDGGSSYNEQFF.

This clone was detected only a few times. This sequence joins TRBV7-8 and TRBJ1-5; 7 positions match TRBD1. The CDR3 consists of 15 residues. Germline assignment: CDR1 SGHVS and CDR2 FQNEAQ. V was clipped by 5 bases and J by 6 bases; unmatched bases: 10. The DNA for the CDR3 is TGTGCCAGCAGCCCGGAGAGGGGGCGCTTTCAGCCCCAGCATTTT. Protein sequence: CASSPERGRFQPQHF.

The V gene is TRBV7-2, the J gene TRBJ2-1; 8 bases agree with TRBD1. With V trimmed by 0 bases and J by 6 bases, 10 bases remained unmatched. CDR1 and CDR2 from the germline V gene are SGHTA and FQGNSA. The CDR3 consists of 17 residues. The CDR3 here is CASSLATGTGKGNEQFF. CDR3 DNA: TGTGCCAGCAGCTTAGCAACTGGGACAGGAAAAGGCAATGAGCAGTTCTTC.

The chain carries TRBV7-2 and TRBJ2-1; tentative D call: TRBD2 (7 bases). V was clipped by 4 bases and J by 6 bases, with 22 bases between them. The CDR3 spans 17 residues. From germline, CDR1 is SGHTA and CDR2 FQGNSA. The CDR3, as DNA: TGTGCCAGCAGCTCCCCACGAACGGGGGGCCTCTCCAATGAGCAGTTCTTC. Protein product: CASSSPRTGGLSNEQFF.

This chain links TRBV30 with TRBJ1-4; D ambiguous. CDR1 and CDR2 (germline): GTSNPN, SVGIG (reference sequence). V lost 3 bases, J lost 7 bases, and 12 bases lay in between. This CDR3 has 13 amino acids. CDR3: CAWRERGFEKLFF. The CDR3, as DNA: TGTGCCTGGAGGGAGCGGGGATTTGAAAAACTGTTTTTT.

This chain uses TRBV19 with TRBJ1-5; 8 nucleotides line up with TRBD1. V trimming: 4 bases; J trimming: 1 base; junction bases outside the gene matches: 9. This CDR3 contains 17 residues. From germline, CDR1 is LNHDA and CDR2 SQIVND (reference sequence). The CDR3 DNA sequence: TGTGCCAGTAGTAGGGGAAGGACAGGGAGCAGCAATCAGCCCCAGCATTTT. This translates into CASSRGRTGSSNQPQHF.

CDR3 residues: CAWSGPETQYF. Written as DNA, the CDR3 is TGTGCCTGGAGTGGGCCGGAGACCCAGTACTTC. This rearrangement joins TRBV30 to TRBJ2-5; D ambiguous. This CDR3 is 11 amino acids long. V gave up 1 base and J gave up 5 bases, with 5 bases separating them. CDR1 and CDR2 (germline): GTSNPN, SVGIG (reference sequence).

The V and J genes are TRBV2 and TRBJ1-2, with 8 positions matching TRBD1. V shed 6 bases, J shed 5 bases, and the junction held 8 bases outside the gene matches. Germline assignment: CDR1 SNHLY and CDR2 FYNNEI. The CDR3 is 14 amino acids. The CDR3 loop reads CASSAETGEYGYTF. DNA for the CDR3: TGTGCCAGCAGCGCGGAGACAGGGGAGTATGGCTACACCTTC.

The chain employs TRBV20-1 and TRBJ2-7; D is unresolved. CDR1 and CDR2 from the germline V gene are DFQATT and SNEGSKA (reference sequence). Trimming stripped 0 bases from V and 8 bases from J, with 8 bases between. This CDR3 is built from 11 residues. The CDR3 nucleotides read TGCAGTGCTAGAGATGGGCGCAAGCAGTACTTC. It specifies CSARDGRKQYF.

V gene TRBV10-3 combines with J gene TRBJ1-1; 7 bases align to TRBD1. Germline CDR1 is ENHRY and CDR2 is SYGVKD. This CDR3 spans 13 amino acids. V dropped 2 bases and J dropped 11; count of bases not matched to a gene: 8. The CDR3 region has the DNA TGTGCCATCAGTGAGACCAGTCAGGGGGATGCTTTCTTT. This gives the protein CAISETSQGDAFF.

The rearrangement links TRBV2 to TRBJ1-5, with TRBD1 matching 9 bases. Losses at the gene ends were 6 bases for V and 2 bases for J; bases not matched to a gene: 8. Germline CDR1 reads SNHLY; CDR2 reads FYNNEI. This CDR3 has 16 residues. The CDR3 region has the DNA TGTGCCAGCAGCAAACAGGGGGCTTCGGGCAATCAGCCCCAGCATTTT. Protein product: CASSKQGASGNQPQHF.

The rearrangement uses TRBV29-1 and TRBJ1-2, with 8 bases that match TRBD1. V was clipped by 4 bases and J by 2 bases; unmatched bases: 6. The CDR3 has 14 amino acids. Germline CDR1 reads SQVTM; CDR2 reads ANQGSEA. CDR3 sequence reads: CSVVDRGKNYGYTF. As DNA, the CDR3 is TGCAGCGTTGTCGACAGGGGAAAAAACTATGGCTACACCTTC.

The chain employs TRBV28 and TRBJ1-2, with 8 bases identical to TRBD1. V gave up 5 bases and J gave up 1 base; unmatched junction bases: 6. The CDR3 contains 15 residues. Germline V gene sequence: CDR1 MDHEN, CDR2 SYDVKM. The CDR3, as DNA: TGTGCCAGCAGTGATACAGGGGGTGATAACTATGGCTACACCTTC. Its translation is CASSDTGGDNYGYTF.

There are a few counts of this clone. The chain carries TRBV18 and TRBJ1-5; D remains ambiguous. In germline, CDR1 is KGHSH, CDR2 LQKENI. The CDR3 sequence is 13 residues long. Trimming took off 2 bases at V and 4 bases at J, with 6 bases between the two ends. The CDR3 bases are TGTGCCAGCTCACCAGTAGATAATCAGCCCCAGCATTTT. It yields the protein CASSPVDNQPQHF.

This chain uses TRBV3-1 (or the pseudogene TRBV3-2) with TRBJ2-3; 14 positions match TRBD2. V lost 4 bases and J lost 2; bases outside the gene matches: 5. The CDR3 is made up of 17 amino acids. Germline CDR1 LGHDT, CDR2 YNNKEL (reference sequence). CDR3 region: CASSPVGLAGVTDTQYF. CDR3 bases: TGTGCCAGCAGCCCTGTGGGACTAGCGGGGGTCACAGATACGCAGTATTTT.

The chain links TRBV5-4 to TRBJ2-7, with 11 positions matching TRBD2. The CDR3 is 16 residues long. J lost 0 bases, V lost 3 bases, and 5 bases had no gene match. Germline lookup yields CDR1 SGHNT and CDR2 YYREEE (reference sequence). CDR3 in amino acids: CASSSKTSGASYEQYF. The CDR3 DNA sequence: TGTGCCAGCAGCTCGAAGACTAGCGGGGCCTCCTACGAGCAGTACTTC.